This TCR beta chain was sequenced in a study of shared clonotypes between healthy human individuals. Study-level findings and limits: Specimens sampled were limited to blood, with tissue repertoires likely differing.

Unmatched junction bases numbered 3, after V lost 1 base and J lost 1 base. The CDR3 length is 16 residues. The germline V gene has CDR1 SGHNT and CDR2 YYREEE (reference sequence). Remarks on this clone: No antigen is known for it.

Ten immunoSEQ deep assay plates were used to sequence the DNA of unsorted PBMCs. Produced via immunoSEQ multiplex PCR; TCRdb's table is partial and in-frame only. The data contain hundreds of thousands of clones, 70% to 80% of them singletons. This receptor was identified in a middle-aged woman in good health. Some clones in this sample may be carry-over from other donors' samples. The V call is TRBV5-4, the J call TRBJ2-2, with TRBD2 matching 8 bases. The sample comprised PBMCs. The CDR3 DNA reads as TGTGCCAGCAGCTTGTCTAGCGGGCGGAACACCGGGGAGCTGTTTTTT. It translates to CASSLSSGRNTGELFF. The complete variable domain, with remaining parts taken from reference TRBV5-4 and TRBJ2-2, reads ETGVTQSPTHLIKTRGQQVTLRCSSQSGHNTVSWYQQALGQGPQFIFQYYREEENGRGNFPPRFSGLQFPNYSSELNVNALELDDSALYLCASSLSSGRNTGELFFGEGSRLTVL.